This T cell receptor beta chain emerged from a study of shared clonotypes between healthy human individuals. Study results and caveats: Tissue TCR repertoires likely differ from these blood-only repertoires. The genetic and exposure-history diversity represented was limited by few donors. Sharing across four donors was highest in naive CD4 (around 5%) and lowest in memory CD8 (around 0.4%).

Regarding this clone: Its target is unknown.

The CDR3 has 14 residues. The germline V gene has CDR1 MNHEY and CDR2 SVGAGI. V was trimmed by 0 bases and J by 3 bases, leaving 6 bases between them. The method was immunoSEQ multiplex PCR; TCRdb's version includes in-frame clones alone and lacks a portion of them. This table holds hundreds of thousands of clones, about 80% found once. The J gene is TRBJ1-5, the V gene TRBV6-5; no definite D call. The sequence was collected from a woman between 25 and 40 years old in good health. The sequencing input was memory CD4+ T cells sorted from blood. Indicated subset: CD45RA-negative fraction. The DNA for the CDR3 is TGTGCCAGCAGTTACTCTGCGTCCAATCAGCCCCAGCATTTT. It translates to CASSYSASNQPQHF.